Below, 17 T cell receptor beta chains from the same sample are listed, as sequenced in a study of technical replicates of blood from several donors. Assay: immunoSEQ multiplex PCR; the TCRdb copy retains only in-frame clones and omits some. There are 70,000 to 85,000 clones in the sample; almost 98% occur only once, and around 0.18% lies in the top ten. The sequencing input was T cells isolated from PBMCs. The receptor set was obtained from a human donor in good health.

The chain links TRBV11-2 to TRBJ2-1; 11 nucleotides match TRBD2. The CDR3 has 19 residues. Per the germline V gene, CDR1 is SGHAT and CDR2 is FQNNGV. Trimming at V came to 3 bases and at J to 8 bases, leaving 18 bases not matched to a gene. CDR3 in DNA: TGTGCCAGCAGCTTTGGGACTAGCGGCCCCTGGGGGACATTTCATGAGCAGTTCTTC. It codes for CASSFGTSGPWGTFHEQFF. The full variable domain, in which reference TRBV11-2 and TRBJ2-1 provide the parts outside the CDR3, is EAGVAQSPRYKIIEKRQSVAFWCNPISGHATLYWYQQILGQGPKLLIQFQNNGVVDDSQLPKDRFSAERLKGVDSTLKIQPAKLEDSAVYLCASSFGTSGPWGTFHEQFFGPGTRLTVL.

The gene calls are TRBV7-8 and TRBJ1-2; the match to TRBD1 covers 7 bases. J gave up 4 bases and V 5 bases, and 16 bases lay outside the gene matches. Germline V gene data show CDR1 as SGHVS and CDR2 as FQNEAQ. The CDR3 consists of 17 residues. The CDR3 bases are TGTGCCAGCAGCACCCGGACAGGACCCCGCTCTCGCTATGGCTACACCTTC. This encodes CASSTRTGPRSRYGYTF.

The chain recombines TRBV4-1 with TRBJ2-7; weak D call: TRBD2 (6 bases). The CDR3 length is 15 residues. The germline CDR1 and CDR2 sequences are MGHRA and YSYEKL. With 2 bases removed from V and 3 bases from J, the gap between germline ends came to 14 bases. The CDR3 DNA follows: TGCGCCAGCAGCCAAATACAGAAGGAGGGCTACGAGCAGTACTTC. Translation gives CASSQIQKEGYEQYF.

The gene calls are TRBV5-6 and TRBJ1-1, with a weak D call TRBD1 (5 bases). Germline assignment: CDR1 SGHDT and CDR2 YYEEEE. Between the trimmed V and J ends, which lost 3 bases and 1 base, there was a span of 22 bases. The CDR3 is made up of 18 amino acids. CDR3 in amino acids: CASSSLSLTGSWNTEAFF. The CDR3 DNA follows: TGTGCCAGCAGCTCGCTATCATTAACAGGAAGTTGGAACACTGAAGCTTTCTTT.

The V and J genes are TRBV7-3 and TRBJ1-2; D may be TRBD1 (5 bases). V lost 2 bases and J lost 3, with 10 bases in between. The germline V gene encodes CDR1 SGHTA and CDR2 FQGTGA. This CDR3 has 14 amino acids. DNA of the CDR3: TGTGCCAGCAGCTTACGAGACAGAGACTATGGCTACACCTTC. Translating gives CASSLRDRDYGYTF. Supplemented by reference TRBV7-3 and TRBJ1-2, the full variable domain reads GAGVSQTPSNKVTEKGKYVELRCDPISGHTALYWYRQSLGQGPEFLIYFQGTGAADDSGLPNDRFFAVRPEGSVSTLKIQRTERGDSAVYLCASSLRDRDYGYTFGSGTRLTVV.

The chain has TRBV7-6 and TRBJ2-5; 10 positions agree with TRBD2. The CDR3 loop spans 16 amino acids. Germline CDR1 and CDR2: SGHVS and FNYEAQ. The V and J ends lost 1 base and 4 bases, in that order; junction bases with no gene match: 6. CDR3 DNA sequence: TGTGCCAGCAGCTTAGAATTAGCGGGAGGAGGAGAGACCCAGTACTTC. This gives the protein CASSLELAGGGETQYF.

This rearrangement joins TRBV19 to TRBJ2-4; 12 bases match TRBD2. The germline gives CDR1 LNHDA, CDR2 SQIVND (reference sequence). The length of the CDR3 is 19 residues. The ends lost 5 bases at V and 0 bases at J; junction bases unmatched: 11. CDR3 protein: CASSPPGTSGPLAKNIQYF. The CDR3 DNA is TGTGCCAGTAGTCCCCCCGGGACTAGCGGGCCCCTAGCCAAAAACATTCAGTACTTC.

The chain is built from TRBV27 and TRBJ2-1, with 7 positions matching TRBD2. The J segment lost 5 bases and the V segment lost 3 bases, leaving 7 bases of the junction unmatched. The CDR3 has 15 amino acids. Germline lookup yields CDR1 MNHEY and CDR2 SMNVEV (reference sequence). The CDR3 region has the DNA TGTGCCAGCAGTTTGACCGGGACTAATCACAATGAGCAGTTCTTC. This gives the protein CASSLTGTNHNEQFF.

This clone was picked up one time. The chain joins TRBV4-2 to TRBJ1-5, with 7 bases fitting TRBD1. Germline values: CDR1 LGHNA, CDR2 YNFKEQ. The CDR3 sequence is 16 residues long. With 0 bases clipped from V and 1 base from J, the junction kept 3 bases outside the gene matches. The CDR3 nucleotides read TGTGCCAGCAGCCAAGATTACAGGGGAAGCAATCAGCCCCAGCATTTT. This gives the protein CASSQDYRGSNQPQHF.

CDR3: CASNRDSNSGNTIYF. The DNA of the CDR3 is TGTGCCAGTAACCGGGACAGCAACTCTGGAAACACCATATATTTT. This chain uses TRBV19 with TRBJ1-3, with 7 bases fitting TRBD1. Germline V gene lookup returns CDR1 LNHDA and CDR2 SQIVND (reference sequence). The length of the CDR3 is 15 residues. V lost 7 bases to trimming and J lost 0 bases; unmatched junction nucleotides: 6.

The V and J genes are TRBV7-2 and TRBJ2-1; TRBD2 agrees at 7 bases. CDR3 length equals 13 residues. The V gene's germline CDR1 is SGHTA and CDR2 FQGNSA. V lost 1 base and J lost 10; bases outside the gene matches: 4. CDR3 sequence reads: CASSLGLAIEQFF. The CDR3 nucleotides are TGTGCCAGCAGCTTAGGACTAGCAATCGAGCAGTTCTTC.

J is TRBJ2-5 and V is TRBV18; 7 bases are shared with TRBD2. This CDR3 has 20 residues. V lost 3 bases to trimming and J lost 3 bases; unmatched junction nucleotides: 22. CDR1 and CDR2 (germline): KGHSH, LQKENI. The CDR3 loop reads CASSPVRTNRRRGREETQYF. The CDR3 DNA sequence: TGTGCCAGCTCACCGGTTCGGACGAATCGACGGCGGGGGAGAGAAGAGACCCAGTACTTC.

The count of this clone is one. V gene TRBV5-1 combines with J gene TRBJ2-3, with 13 bases aligning to TRBD2. The CDR3 runs to 19 residues. The ends lost 3 bases at V and 3 bases at J; junction bases unmatched: 13. Germline V gene sequence: CDR1 SGHRS, CDR2 YFSETQ. This chain's CDR3 is CASSWTSGRNIGPTDTQYF. In DNA form, the CDR3 reads TGCGCCAGCAGCTGGACTAGCGGGAGAAACATAGGCCCAACAGATACGCAGTATTTT.

The chain couples TRBV7-9 to TRBJ2-3, with TRBD2 matching 11 bases. The ends lost 5 bases at V and 2 bases at J; junction bases unmatched: 6. The CDR3 contains 16 residues. The V gene's germline CDR1 is SEHNR and CDR2 FQNEAQ (reference sequence). CDR3 DNA sequence: TGTGCCAGCAGCCTCGTAGCGGGGGGGCACACAGATACGCAGTATTTT. Residues: CASSLVAGGHTDTQYF.

This clone was seen a single time. The CDR3, as DNA: TGCGCCAGCAGCTTAATGGGTGGAGGGCAACTGTTTTTT. Protein: CASSLMGGGQLFF. The chain is built from TRBV5-1 and TRBJ1-4; D gene unclear. This CDR3 has 13 amino acids. CDR1 is SGHRS, CDR2 YFSETQ, per germline. V was pared by 2 bases and J by 12 bases, with 14 bases between. Complete variable domain (other parts from reference TRBV5-1 and TRBJ1-4): KAGVTQTPRYLIKTRGQQVTLSCSPISGHRSVSWYQQTPGQGLQFLFEYFSETQRNKGNFPGRFSGRQFSNSRSEMNVSTLELGDSALYLCASSLMGGGQLFFGSGTQLSVL.

The chain joins TRBV6-1 to TRBJ2-7; the D gene is possibly TRBD2 (6 bases). CDR1 and CDR2 from the germline V gene are MNHNS and SASEGT. CDR3 length: 12 amino acids. V was shortened by 6 bases and J by 3 bases, with 9 bases between the two germline ends. The CDR3 loop is CASRKEGYEQYF. The CDR3 coding sequence is TGTGCCAGCAGAAAGGAGGGCTACGAGCAGTACTTC.

The CDR3 loop reads CASRLTYFYEQYF. The CDR3, as DNA: TGTGCCAGCAGACTGACTTATTTCTACGAGCAGTACTTC. The chain joins TRBV6-1 to TRBJ2-7; D call uncertain. Trimming took off 6 bases at V and 3 bases at J, with 12 bases between the two ends. The CDR3 has 13 amino acids. Germline V CDR1 and CDR2: MNHNS, SASEGT.